Included here is one TCR beta chain sequence, with context. Its specificity is unknown. In the original workflow: In the immunoSEQ data, sequences were junction-only and lacked quality scores, so filtering differed. The table came from immunoSEQ multiplex PCR; TCRdb's copy has only in-frame clones and leaves some out. That table is the source of V, J and clone size, and D and trimming were worked out from the DNA. The sample consists of about 2.2 million clones, about 93% of them appearing once. The data derive from a study of shared clonotypes between healthy human individuals. Findings and limits, study-wide: Four donors held roughly 5% of naive CD4 clonotypes in common.

The CDR3 sequence is 14 residues long. The germline CDR1 and CDR2 sequences are SGHTS and YDEGEE. V gave up 2 bases and J gave up 4 bases, with 12 bases separating them. In the naive CD8 group, cells lacked CD45RO and were positively selected for CCR7, so terminally differentiated effector memory CD45RA+ cells were left out. The sequenced sample was naive CD8+ T cells from PBMCs. The chain uses TRBV5-8 and TRBJ1-1; D is possibly TRBD1 (5 bases). The sequence derives from a man aged 18 to 29 in good health. Some clones in this sample may be carry-over from other donors' samples. The CDR3 DNA is TGTGCCAGCAGCTTCGATGCAGGGACCACTGAAGCTTTCTTT. It yields the protein CASSFDAGTTEAFF.